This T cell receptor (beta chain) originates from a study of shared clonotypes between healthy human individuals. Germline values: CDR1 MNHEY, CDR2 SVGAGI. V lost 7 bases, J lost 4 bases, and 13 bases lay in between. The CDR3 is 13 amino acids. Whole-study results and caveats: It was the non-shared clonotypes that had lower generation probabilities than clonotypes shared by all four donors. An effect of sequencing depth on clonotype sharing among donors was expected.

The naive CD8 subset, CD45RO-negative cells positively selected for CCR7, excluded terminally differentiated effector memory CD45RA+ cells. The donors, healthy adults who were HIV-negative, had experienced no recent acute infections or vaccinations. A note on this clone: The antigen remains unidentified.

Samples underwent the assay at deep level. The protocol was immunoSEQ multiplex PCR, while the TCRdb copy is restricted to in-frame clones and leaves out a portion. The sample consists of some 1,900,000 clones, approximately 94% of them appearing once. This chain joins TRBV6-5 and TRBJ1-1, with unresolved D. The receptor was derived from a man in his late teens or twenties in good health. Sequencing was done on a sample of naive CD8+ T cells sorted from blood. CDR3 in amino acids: CASTPPEGTEAFF. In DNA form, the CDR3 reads TGTGCCAGCACACCCCCGGAGGGCACTGAAGCTTTCTTT.